This TCR beta chain appears in the sequencing data of a study of OX40 agonist ivuxolimab in advanced cancers. Per the germline V gene, CDR1 is SGHAT and CDR2 is FQNNGV. The CDR3 length is 14 residues. V lost 1 base, J lost 4 bases, and 10 bases lay in between. Data came from immunoSEQ multiplex PCR; TCRdb stores just in-frame clones and leaves some out. Here the sample spans about 91,000 clones, 84% being singletons. This clone was detected only once. The receptor was isolated from an adult with an advanced solid tumor such as melanoma, head and neck, liver or kidney cancer. Sample: CD4+ or CD8+ T cells sorted from blood, taken in a trial of the OX40 agonist ivuxolimab. This chain uses TRBV11-2 with TRBJ2-5; D is undetermined. The CDR3 nucleotides read TGTGCCAGCAGCTTAGCTACGTTACGAGAGACCCAGTACTTC. This translates into CASSLATLRETQYF.